These T cell receptor beta chains were read from a single sample in a study of tumor-infiltrating lymphocytes in primary liver carcinoma. TCRdb reprocessed the multiplex PCR reads with MiXCR, giving one entry per CDR3 protein. The sample includes approximately 45,000 distinct CDR3 sequences, 75% seen only once; the top ten take around two fifths. The sample consisted of tumor-adjacent normal liver tissue. These receptor sequences come from a woman between 25 and 40 years old with primary liver carcinoma and hepatitis B virus infection. Both conserved end residues are part of each CDR3. D genes are given only for firm matches. Clone size is not always given. Where it is, it says once, few, many or a class for expanded clones.

j_call d_call clone_size v_call cdr3_nt cdr3_aa
TRBJ2-7 . many TRBV9 TGTGCCAGCAGCGTAGAGGGGAACTCCTACGAGCAGTACTTC CASSVEGNSYEQYF
TRBJ2-7 . once TRBV7-8 TGTGCCAGCAGCGTCCCCCGGGGCCTCCCCCTCTACGAGCAATACTTC CASSVPRGLPLYEQYF
TRBJ2-2 . . TRBV7-9 TGTGCCAGCAGCACAGACACCTTGGAGCTGTTTTTT CASSTDTLELFF
TRBJ2-7 TRBD1 few TRBV4-2 TGTGCCAGCAGTCAAGACTGGACAGGGTTTTACGAGCAGTACTTC CASSQDWTGFYEQYF
TRBJ2-3 . once TRBV11-2 TGTACCAGCAGCCGGAAGGCTAGCACAGATACGCCGTATTTT CTSSRKASTDTPYF
TRBJ1-1 . . TRBV6-5 TGTGCCAGCAGTCCAAGGGGGTTTATTGTAGCTTTCTTT CASSPRGFIVAFF
TRBJ2-1 TRBD2 . TRBV28 TGTGCCACCCCCATACTAGCGGGAGTTTTCGACTACAATGAGCAGTTCTTC CATPILAGVFDYNEQFF
TRBJ1-5 . . TRBV20-1 TGCAGTGTACAGGACGGTAATCAGCCCCAGCATTTT CSVQDGNQPQHF
TRBJ2-1 TRBD2 . TRBV7-9 TGTGCCAGCAGCTCCCTTTCGGGAGGGCCCTTCGGGGAGCAGTTCTTC CASSSLSGGPFGEQFF
TRBJ2-5 TRBD2 . TRBV29-1 TGCAGCGTAATTCCCTGGACTAGCGGTTTACAAGAGACCCAGTACTTC CSVIPWTSGLQETQYF
TRBJ2-1 TRBD2 . TRBV12-5 TGTGCTAGTGCACATACTAGCGGGGCCGACAATGAGCAGTTCTTC CASAHTSGADNEQFF
TRBJ2-2 . . TRBV4-3 TGTGCCAGCAGCCAAGGCGCAGGGGTTACCGGGGAGCTGTTTTTT CASSQGAGVTGELFF
TRBJ1-2 . few TRBV5-4 TGTGCCAGCAGCCTGCAGGGCCTTAATGGCTACACCTTC CASSLQGLNGYTF
TRBJ2-1 TRBD2 many TRBV29-1 TGCAGCGTTGCATTCCGGACTAGCGGGAACAATGAGCAGTTCTTC CSVAFRTSGNNEQFF
TRBJ2-3 TRBD2 . TRBV5-6 TGTGCCAGTAGCCAGACTAGCGGGCATCTAGGAGGTACGCAGTATTTT CASSQTSGHLGGTQYF
TRBJ2-1 . many TRBV7-8 TGTGCCAGCAGCTTAGACCCGTCAGATGAGCAGTTCTTC CASSLDPSDEQFF
TRBJ2-1 . . TRBV11-2 TGTGCCAGCAGCCTTGCGGGGACTTGGAATGAGCAGTTCTTC CASSLAGTWNEQFF
TRBJ2-1 . few TRBV11-2 TGTGCCAGCAGCGGTTACAGCGACAATGAGCAGTTCTTC CASSGYSDNEQFF
TRBJ2-1 . . TRBV5-6 TGTGCCAGCAACAAGCGCTATTACCTGGACAGCTCCTACAATGAGCAGTTCTTC CASNKRYYLDSSYNEQFF
TRBJ2-1 . . TRBV28 TGTGTCAGCAGTTTTAGGGGTGAGCAGTTTTTC CVSSFRGEQFF
TRBJ1-5 . . TRBV28 TGTGCCAGCAGTACACAGGGTCAGGGATATCAGCCCCAGCATTTT CASSTQGQGYQPQHF
TRBJ1-6 . once TRBV6-5 TGTGCCAGCAGTAAAAAGTCTGCCATACACAATTCACCCCTCCACTTT CASSKKSAIHNSPLHF
TRBJ2-6 . . TRBV6-5 TGTGCCAGCAATTACTCGATAGGGGCTGGGGCCAACGTCTTGACTTTC CASNYSIGAGANVLTF
TRBJ1-4 TRBD1 once TRBV12-3/TRBV12-4 TGTACAAGCAGTTTGGGGGACAGGGTTTTCTATCCCAATGAAAAACTGTTTTTT CTSSLGDRVFYPNEKLFF
TRBJ1-2 TRBD1 . TRBV29-1 TGCAGCGCCGTTCGGGACAGCACGGACGGCTACACCTTC CSAVRDSTDGYTF
TRBJ2-7 TRBD2 . TRBV4-2 TGTGCCAGCGGCCACCATATTGCGGGAGGGTCCAGAGGTGAGCAGTACTTC CASGHHIAGGSRGEQYF
TRBJ1-1 TRBD1 . TRBV12-3/TRBV12-4 TGTGCCAGCAGCCCAGTCCCGGGACAGGGGACGGGCACTGAAGTCTTCTTT CASSPVPGQGTGTEVFF
TRBJ2-5 TRBD2 . TRBV5-8 TGTGCCAGCAGCCGTAGGACTAGAGGGAGACACCAAGAGACCCAGTACTTC CASSRRTRGRHQETQYF
TRBJ1-4 . . TRBV12-3/TRBV12-4 TGTGCCAGCGTCCCCGTTGGGTTCGGGAAACTGTTTTTT CASVPVGFGKLFF
TRBJ2-7 TRBD2 . TRBV11-2 TGTACCAGGAGCTTAGCAGGAACTAGCGGCCTCTTGCTGTACTTC CTRSLAGTSGLLLYF
TRBJ2-2 . . TRBV5-4 TGTGACAACAGCTTGCTGGGCGCCGGGGAGCTGTTTTTT CDNSLLGAGELFF
TRBJ2-6 . . TRBV29-1 TGCAGCGTTCAAGGTACTGGGGCCAACGTCATGACTTTC CSVQGTGANVMTF
TRBJ2-5 . . TRBV7-9 TGTGCCAGCAGCCCGTCCCCGGCGGAGACTCACTACTTC CASSPSPAETHYF
TRBJ2-5 TRBD2 . TRBV7-9 TGTGCCAGCAGCCCATGGACTAGCGGATCTAGAAGGGAGACCCAGTACTTC CASSPWTSGSRRETQYF
TRBJ1-1 . few TRBV6-5 TGTGCCAGCAGTTACTCAAGGGACAACAGGTGGAACACTGAGGCTTTCTTT CASSYSRDNRWNTEAFF
TRBJ2-1 TRBD2 . TRBV4-2 TGTGCCAGCAGCCTAGGGACTAGCGGGAGGGCCGAGGTGAATGAGCTGTTCTTC CASSLGTSGRAEVNELFF
TRBJ2-3 . . TRBV12-3/TRBV12-4 TGTGCCAACAGTTTAGGGGGGGATTCAGATACGCACTATTTT CANSLGGDSDTHYF
TRBJ2-1 . . TRBV4-3 TGCGTCAGGAGCCAAGACGCGGGAAGCTCCTACAATGAGCAGTTCTTC CVRSQDAGSSYNEQFF
TRBJ1-5 . . TRBV6-1 TGTGCCAACAGTAAACAGGCCTACCCCAATCAGCCCCAGCATTTT CANSKQAYPNQPQHF
TRBJ1-2 . once TRBV11-2 TGTGACAACAGCATTGGACAGTCTTATGGCTACACCTTC CDNSIGQSYGYTF
TRBJ2-2 . few TRBV28 TGTGCCAGCAGCCCCTGGGCAGGGACTTCTGAGGACACCTACACCGGGGAGCTGTTTTTT CASSPWAGTSEDTYTGELFF
TRBJ2-7 . . TRBV7-2 TGTGCCGGCAGCTTAGTAGCATCCTACGAGCAGTACTTC CAGSLVASYEQYF
TRBJ2-7 TRBD2 . TRBV29-1 TGCAGCGTTGTCCATCGGCGGGAGGGTAGGCCAGTAAACGAGCTGTGCTTC CSVVHRREGRPVNELCF
TRBJ2-2 . . TRBV6-6 TGTACCAGCAGTTACCCCAAGGGCGAGGTCACTGGGGAGCTGTTTTTT CTSSYPKGEVTGELFF
TRBJ2-1 TRBD2 . TRBV4-2 TGTGCCAGCAGCCTCGGGACTAGAGGGAGGGGCGAGGTGAATGAGCAGTTCTTC CASSLGTRGRGEVNEQFF
TRBJ2-7 . . TRBV29-1 TGCAGCGTGCAGAGGAAAGTGTACGAGCAGTACTTC CSVQRKVYEQYF
TRBJ1-3 . . TRBV6-2/TRBV6-3 TGTGCCAGCAGACTCCTCGACAGTGCCGACTCTTGGAACACCATATATTTT CASRLLDSADSWNTIYF
TRBJ2-1 TRBD2 . TRBV5-4 TGTGCCAGCAGCTTGGGGACTAGTGGGGGGGATGAGCTGTTCTTC CASSLGTSGGDELFF